What follows are 9 T cell receptor beta chains derived from one specimen sequenced in a study of blood T cell repertoires in COVID-19. The repertoire was sequenced with immunoSEQ multiplex PCR; TCRdb's copy has only in-frame clones and lacks some. The sample comprises under 150,000 clones, around 84% of which are singletons, and over 7.5% rests with the top ten. Material: peripheral blood. The receptors here all came from a woman between 35 and 50 years old with acute or convalescent COVID-19.

CDR3 amino acids: CSLPGLGGYTF. The CDR3 DNA reads as TGCAGCCTTCCCGGTCTAGGAGGCTACACCTTC. V and J are TRBV20-1 and TRBJ1-2, with D uncertain. The CDR3 runs to 11 residues. Germline V gene sequence: CDR1 DFQATT, CDR2 SNEGSKA (reference sequence).

V and J are TRBV19 and TRBJ1-5; TRBD1 is a possible D gene (5 bases). The CDR3 length is 16 residues. V dropped 4 bases and J dropped 0 bases, with 13 bases sitting between them. The germline V gene has CDR1 LNHDA and CDR2 SQIVND (reference sequence). The CDR3 region has the DNA TGTGCCAGTAGTAGACAGACCGAGTATAGCAATCAGCCCCAGCATTTT. It encodes CASSRQTEYSNQPQHF.

The J gene is TRBJ2-5, the V gene TRBV7-7; tentative D call: TRBD2 (5 bases). The CDR3 runs 17 residues. Between the trimmed V and J ends, which lost 5 bases and 3 bases, there was a span of 22 bases. Germline loops: CDR1 SSHAT, CDR2 FNYEAQ (reference sequence). For the CDR3, the DNA is TGTGCCAGCAGCCTCCGCATAAGTTGGGAGAGGAAAGAGACCCAGTACTTC. It codes for CASSLRISWERKETQYF.

The rearrangement links TRBV4-1 to TRBJ1-1; tentative D call: TRBD1 (6 bases). From germline, CDR1 is MGHRA and CDR2 YSYEKL. The CDR3 contains 15 residues. Trimming removed 4 bases at V and 2 bases at J, with 14 bases between. For the CDR3, the DNA is TGCGCCAGCAGCCGTGGGCCAGGGGAAAACACTGAAGCTTTCTTT. It specifies CASSRGPGENTEAFF.

This chain links TRBV18 with TRBJ2-7; TRBD1 matches at 7 bases. This CDR3 comprises 12 residues. Germline CDR1 reads KGHSH; CDR2 reads LQKENI. V shed 3 bases and J 7 bases; nucleotides not matched to a gene: 3. CDR3: CASSPAGGEQYF. The CDR3 bases are TGTGCCAGCTCACCTGCAGGGGGTGAGCAGTACTTC.

This chain links TRBV2 with TRBJ1-5, with 9 nucleotides matching TRBD1. The germline V gene has CDR1 SNHLY and CDR2 FYNNEI. The CDR3 covers 15 residues. V gave up 6 bases and J gave up 3 bases; unmatched junction bases: 6. The CDR3 region is CASSGQGTNNQPQHF. Written as DNA, the CDR3 is TGTGCCAGCAGCGGACAGGGGACAAACAATCAGCCCCAGCATTTT.

The chain uses TRBV5-4 and TRBJ2-1; 11 positions agree with TRBD2. This CDR3 is built from 16 residues. With 4 bases clipped from V and 2 bases from J, the junction kept 5 bases outside the gene matches. From germline, CDR1 is SGHNT and CDR2 YYREEE (reference sequence). CDR3 loop: CASSPDSGGAYNEQFF. For the CDR3, the DNA is TGTGCCAGCAGCCCTGATAGCGGGGGGGCCTACAATGAGCAGTTCTTC.

The chain joins TRBV2 to TRBJ2-1; maybe TRBD1 (6 bases). Germline V gene lookup returns CDR1 SNHLY and CDR2 FYNNEI. The CDR3 totals 13 residues. The V and J ends lost 6 bases and 4 bases respectively, with 10 bases between them. CDR3 loop: CASRDSVYNEQFF. The CDR3 DNA sequence: TGTGCCAGCAGGGACAGCGTATACAATGAGCAGTTCTTC.

A few counts support this clone. V and J are TRBV12-5 and TRBJ2-7; a weak D match, TRBD1 (7 bases). Deletions cut 3 bases from V and 6 bases from J, with 12 bases between. Germline lookup yields CDR1 LGHNT and CDR2 FRNRAP. There are 13 residues in the CDR3. CDR3: CASGLGGGGEQYF. Written as DNA, the CDR3 is TGTGCTAGTGGTTTAGGAGGGGGCGGCGAGCAGTACTTC.